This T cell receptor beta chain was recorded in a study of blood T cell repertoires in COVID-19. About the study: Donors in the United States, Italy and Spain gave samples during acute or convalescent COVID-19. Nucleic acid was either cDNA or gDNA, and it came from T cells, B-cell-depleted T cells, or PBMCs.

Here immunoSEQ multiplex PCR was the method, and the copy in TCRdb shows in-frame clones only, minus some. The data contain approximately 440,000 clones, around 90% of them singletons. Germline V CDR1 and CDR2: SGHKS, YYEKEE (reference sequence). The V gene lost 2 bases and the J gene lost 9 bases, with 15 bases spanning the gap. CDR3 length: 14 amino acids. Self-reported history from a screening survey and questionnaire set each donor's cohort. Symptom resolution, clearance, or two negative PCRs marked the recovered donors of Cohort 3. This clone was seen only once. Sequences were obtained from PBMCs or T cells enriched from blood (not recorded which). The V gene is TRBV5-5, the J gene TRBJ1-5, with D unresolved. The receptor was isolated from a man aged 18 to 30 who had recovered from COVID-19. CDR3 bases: TGTGCCAGCAGCTTTTTAGGGAGCAATACGCCCCAGCATTTT. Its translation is CASSFLGSNTPQHF.